Below, 6 T cell receptor beta chains from the same sample are listed, as sequenced in a study of response to subunit inactivated influenza vaccine. MiXCR, run by TCRdb on the RT-PCR reads, gives a single entry per CDR3 protein. The sample includes 610,000 or so distinct CDR3 sequences, roughly 15% seen only once; the top ten take 11%. The sample was PBMCs from blood, taken 12 days after vaccination. The receptors shown here come from a man aged 45-65 years who received an inactivated influenza vaccine.

V gene TRBV4-3 combines with J gene TRBJ2-1, with D possibly being TRBD1 or TRBD2 (5 bases each). Germline V gives CDR1 LGHNA, CDR2 YSLEER. The CDR3 is made up of 14 amino acids. The V end was cut by 1 base, the J end by 5 bases, with 9 bases between. The DNA for the CDR3 is TGCGCCAGCAGCCAAGCAGGGACGAACAATGAGCAGTTCTTC. Translated: CASSQAGTNNEQFF.

The table lists this clonotype with a few counts. This sequence joins TRBV10-3 and TRBJ1-5, with 9 bases fitting TRBD1. This CDR3 comprises 14 residues. Trimming took 6 bases from V and 7 from J; bases not matched to a gene: 7. The germline V gene has CDR1 ENHRY and CDR2 SYGVKD. The DNA for the CDR3 is TGTGCCATCAGCCTCACAGGGGGCTGGCAGCCCCAGCATTTT. It is translated as CAISLTGGWQPQHF.

The J gene is TRBJ2-5, the V gene TRBV2, with TRBD2 identical over 7 bases. The V gene's germline CDR1 is SNHLY and CDR2 FYNNEI. After removal of 1 base from V and 1 base from J, the junction contained 3 bases not matched to a gene. The length of the CDR3 is 15 residues. CDR3 bases: TGTGCCAGCAGTGAAGGGGGAGGGCCCCAAGAGACCCAGTACTTC. This gives the protein CASSEGGGPQETQYF.

This clonotype was found a few times. V usage is TRBV5-1 and J usage is TRBJ2-5, with 8 bases that match TRBD2. CDR3 length equals 13 residues. Trimming cost V 4 bases and J 4 bases; bases outside gene matches: 3. Germline values: CDR1 SGHRS, CDR2 YFSETQ. In DNA, the CDR3 is TGCGCCAGCAGCGCGAGCGGGAGAGAGACCCAGTACTTC. This sequence encodes CASSASGRETQYF.

This clonotype turned up a few times. This chain joins TRBV7-9 and TRBJ1-5; D ambiguous. Germline CDR1 and CDR2: SEHNR and FQNEAQ (reference sequence). V lost 4 bases, J lost 7 bases, and 11 bases lay in between. CDR3 size: 13 residues. The CDR3 region is CASSSYERQPQHF. The DNA of the CDR3 is TGTGCCAGCAGCTCTTACGAGCGACAGCCCCAGCATTTT.

This clonotype was detected a few times. The CDR3 spells CAWNPGKTQYF. The CDR3 bases are TGTGCCTGGAATCCTGGAAAGACCCAGTACTTC. The chain carries TRBV30 and TRBJ2-5; D is undetermined. Trimming removed 4 bases at V and 6 bases at J, with 9 bases between. This CDR3 comprises 11 residues. Looked up from germline, CDR1 is GTSNPN and CDR2 is SVGIG (reference sequence).